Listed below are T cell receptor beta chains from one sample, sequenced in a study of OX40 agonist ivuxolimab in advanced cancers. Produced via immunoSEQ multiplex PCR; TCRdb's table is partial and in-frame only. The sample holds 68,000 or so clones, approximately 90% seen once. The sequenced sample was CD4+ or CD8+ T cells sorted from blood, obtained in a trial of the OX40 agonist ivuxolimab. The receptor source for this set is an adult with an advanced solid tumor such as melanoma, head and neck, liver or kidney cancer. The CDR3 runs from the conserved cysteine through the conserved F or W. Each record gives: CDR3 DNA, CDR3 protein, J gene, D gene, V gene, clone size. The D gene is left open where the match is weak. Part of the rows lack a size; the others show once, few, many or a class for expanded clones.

cdr3_nt: TGTGCCAGCAGCTTCTTTACTAGCGGGCTGGGCAATGAGCAGTTCTTC
cdr3_aa: CASSFFTSGLGNEQFF
j_call: TRBJ2-1
d_call: TRBD2
v_call: TRBV11-3
clone_size: .

cdr3_nt: TGCAGTGCTAGTAAGAATGAAAAACTGTTTTTT
cdr3_aa: CSASKNEKLFF
j_call: TRBJ1-4
d_call: .
v_call: TRBV20-1
clone_size: .

cdr3_nt: TGTGCCAGCACCCTAAATCAGTTGGCTCTAGCCCTACGGAGTCAAGAGACCCAGTACTTC
cdr3_aa: CASTLNQLALALRSQETQYF
j_call: TRBJ2-5
d_call: .
v_call: TRBV2
clone_size: .

cdr3_nt: TGTGCCAGCAGCGTAGTGGCTAGCATCACGGAGACCCAGTACTTC
cdr3_aa: CASSVVASITETQYF
j_call: TRBJ2-5
d_call: .
v_call: TRBV9
clone_size: .

cdr3_nt: TGTGCCAGCAGCTTGGCGACGGGGAGGAATGGCTACACCTTC
cdr3_aa: CASSLATGRNGYTF
j_call: TRBJ1-2
d_call: .
v_call: TRBV5-6
clone_size: .

cdr3_nt: TGTGCCCTGAACAGGGGCCACTACACTGAAGCTTTCTTT
cdr3_aa: CALNRGHYTEAFF
j_call: TRBJ1-1
d_call: TRBD1
v_call: TRBV30
clone_size: .

cdr3_nt: TGTGCCAGCAGCCCGCCCGTGGGGGGCTTCACAGATACGCAGTATTTT
cdr3_aa: CASSPPVGGFTDTQYF
j_call: TRBJ2-3
d_call: .
v_call: TRBV11-3
clone_size: few

cdr3_nt: TGTGCCAGCAGTTACGTCGGCCCTGGTGCTGAGCAGTTCTTC
cdr3_aa: CASSYVGPGAEQFF
j_call: TRBJ2-1
d_call: .
v_call: TRBV6-5
clone_size: .

cdr3_nt: TGCGCCAGCAGTGAGTCGACTCGGGTAGATACGCAGTATTTT
cdr3_aa: CASSESTRVDTQYF
j_call: TRBJ2-3
d_call: .
v_call: TRBV10-2
clone_size: once

cdr3_nt: TGTGCCAGCAGCTCCCGGACTAGGATTAACGAGCAGTACTTC
cdr3_aa: CASSSRTRINEQYF
j_call: TRBJ2-7
d_call: TRBD2
v_call: TRBV7-2
clone_size: .